This T cell receptor (beta chain) was identified in a study of cytomegalovirus exposure and HLA in healthy donors. Study details: It was reported in a later analysis that the 120 or so validation repertoires used the same platform as the roughly 640 first-cohort repertoires. Study-level points and caveats: A subsequent analysis found that TCR clusters from the first cohort also tended to co-occur in the approximately 120 validation repertoires, with about 93% of cluster scores above 0. It was 150 to 200 TCR beta chains that were listed as cytomegalovirus-associated.

The CDR3 sequence is 14 residues long. The V gene end was trimmed by 4 bases and the J gene end by 4 bases; junction bases not matched to a gene: 2. CDR1 and CDR2 from the germline V gene are SGHNT and YYREEE (reference sequence). The table came from immunoSEQ multiplex PCR; TCRdb's copy has only in-frame clones and leaves some out. The table has 100,000 to 120,000 clones, approximately 85% seen once. About this clone itself: Antigen unknown.

Sequencing was performed on PBMCs. The receptor was derived from a woman aged 18-29 years in good health and CMV-seronegative. The genes are TRBV5-4 and TRBJ1-2; TRBD1 matches 12 bases. The CDR3 is CASSPGQGAYGYTF. The CDR3 nucleotides read TGTGCCAGCAGCCCGGGACAGGGGGCCTATGGCTACACCTTC. Based on the CDR3 plus reference TRBV5-4 and TRBJ1-2, the full variable domain is ETGVTQSPTHLIKTRGQQVTLRCSSQSGHNTVSWYQQALGQGPQFIFQYYREEENGRGNFPPRFSGLQFPNYSSELNVNALELDDSALYLCASSPGQGAYGYTFGSGTRLTVV.